A selection of T cell receptor beta chains follows, all from one sample in a study of response to subunit inactivated influenza vaccine. One entry per CDR3 protein, called by TCRdb with MiXCR from the RT-PCR reads. In the table there are fewer than 700,000 distinct CDR3 sequences, 10% to 15% of which are singletons. Sequencing used PBMCs from blood, obtained around seven weeks after vaccination. All receptors come from a man aged 45-60 years who received an inactivated influenza vaccine. Each CDR3 is given with its conserved first and last residue. A D gene is named only where the DNA matches it firmly. The size field is filled for only some rows; it gives once, few, many or a size class.

J gene,clone size,D gene,V gene,CDR3 DNA,CDR3 protein
TRBJ2-1,.,.,TRBV10-3,TGTGCCATCAGTGAGTCAAGCGGTAGCAATGAGCAGTTCTTC,CAISESSGSNEQFF
TRBJ1-5,.,TRBD1,TRBV10-3,TGTGCCGTCCGGGACAGGGTTAGCAATCAGCCCCAGCATTTT,CAVRDRVSNQPQHF
TRBJ2-7,many,.,TRBV6-2/TRBV6-3,TGTGCCAGCAGCCCCCGGATGTGGCTGTACTTC,CASSPRMWLYF
TRBJ2-1,.,TRBD2,TRBV3-1,TGTGCCACCTGCCAAGGGGAGGGCCGTTACAATGAGCAGTTCTTC,CATCQGEGRYNEQFF
TRBJ2-7,.,TRBD2,TRBV6-5,TGTGCCAGCAGTTGGAGCGGGAGGGTGGTCGAGCAGTACTTC,CASSWSGRVVEQYF
TRBJ1-4,.,.,TRBV11-2,TGTGCCAGCAGCCCAGTGAGGGGTGAAAAACTGTTTTTT,CASSPVRGEKLFF
TRBJ2-3,few,.,TRBV5-1,TGCGCCAGCAGCCCTTCCTGGTTAGCGGAAAGCACAGATACGCAGTATTTT,CASSPSWLAESTDTQYF
TRBJ2-3,few,.,TRBV3-1,TGTGCCAGCAGCCAGTCACTAGCCCTCACAGATACGCAGTATTTT,CASSQSLALTDTQYF
TRBJ1-2,many,.,TRBV2,TGTGCCAGCAGTGGGCAAGACCAGGCCCGAAGGGACTATGGCTACACCTTC,CASSGQDQARRDYGYTF
TRBJ2-3,few,.,TRBV5-5,TGTGCCAGCAGAATCTCCACAGATACGCAGTATTTT,CASRISTDTQYF
TRBJ1-1,.,TRBD1,TRBV7-9,TGTGCCAGCAGCTTAGAAGGGGGCGGGAAGATTGAAGCTTTCTTT,CASSLEGGGKIEAFF
TRBJ2-5,few,.,TRBV29-1,TGCAGCGTTGACGGGGCAATGGGATGGGAGACCCAGTACTTC,CSVDGAMGWETQYF
TRBJ2-3,.,.,TRBV7-3,TGTGCCAGCAGCGAGGAGAGCACAGATACGCAGTATTTT,CASSEESTDTQYF
TRBJ2-1,many,.,TRBV27,TGTGCCAGCAGTCCTTGGGGCGGGTATGAGCAGTTCTTC,CASSPWGGYEQFF
TRBJ2-1,.,TRBD2,TRBV24-1,TGTGCCACCAGTGATTTGAGTAGCGGGAGGTCAGGCAATGAGCAGTTCTTC,CATSDLSSGRSGNEQFF
TRBJ1-3,.,.,TRBV20-1,TGCAGTGCTAGCAGTACCAATGGAAACACCATATATTTT,CSASSTNGNTIYF
TRBJ2-7,many,TRBD2,TRBV5-1,TGCGCCAGCAGCTCCGTAGCGGGGGGGCCCTACGAGCAGTACTTC,CASSSVAGGPYEQYF
TRBJ1-5,few,.,TRBV28,TGTGCCAGCGGGACTGGCGCTCCAATCATCCCCCAGCATTTT,CASGTGAPIIPQHF
TRBJ2-7,.,.,TRBV12-3/TRBV12-4,TGTGCCAGCAGTTTAGCCCCCCCCCCCTACGAGCAGTACTTC,CASSLAPPPYEQYF
TRBJ2-7,.,TRBD1,TRBV12-3/TRBV12-4,TGTGCCAGCAGACCGGGACAGTTTCCTAGGGAGCAGTACTTC,CASRPGQFPREQYF
TRBJ2-5,many,.,TRBV20-1,TGCAGTGCTAGACTGACGCAAAATCAAGAGACCCAGTACTTC,CSARLTQNQETQYF
TRBJ2-4,few,TRBD2,TRBV11-2,TGTGCCAGCAGCTACTCCCCGGGACTAGCCACGGTTCTAGCCAAAAACATTCAGTACTTC,CASSYSPGLATVLAKNIQYF
TRBJ1-1,many,.,TRBV12-3/TRBV12-4,TGTGCCAGCAGTTGGGGGATGACTGAAGCTTTCTTT,CASSWGMTEAFF
TRBJ2-1,many,TRBD2,TRBV5-1,TGCGCCAGCAGCGGGACGACTAGCGGATCCTACAATGAGCAGTTCTTC,CASSGTTSGSYNEQFF
TRBJ2-7,few,.,TRBV29-1,TGCAGCGTTAGGACGGCCTACGAGCAGTACTTC,CSVRTAYEQYF
TRBJ2-3,.,.,TRBV29-1,TGCAGCGTCGTCCAGGGGACAGATACGCAGTATTTT,CSVVQGTDTQYF
TRBJ2-5,.,TRBD2,TRBV15,TGTGCCACCAGCAGGCTAGCGGAATTGGAGACCCAGTACTTC,CATSRLAELETQYF
TRBJ1-1,.,.,TRBV7-2,TGTGCCAGCAGCCCCCGACAGGACGGTGGCACTGAAGCTTTCTTT,CASSPRQDGGTEAFF
TRBJ2-1,few,TRBD1,TRBV7-6,TGTGCCAGCACCTTAGGATCCGGGACAGGCGCCACCATCTCCTACAATGAGCAGTTCTTC,CASTLGSGTGATISYNEQFF
TRBJ2-2,few,.,TRBV12-3/TRBV12-4,TGTGCCAGCAGTGGAAATCTAGTGGTCACCGGGGAGCTGTTTTTT,CASSGNLVVTGELFF
TRBJ1-1,.,.,TRBV4-3,TGCGCCAGCAGCCACAGACAGGACACTGAAGCTTTCTTT,CASSHRQDTEAFF
TRBJ1-2,many,.,TRBV20-1,TGCAGTGGAAAAAGAAGAGGATATGGCTACACCTTC,CSGKRRGYGYTF